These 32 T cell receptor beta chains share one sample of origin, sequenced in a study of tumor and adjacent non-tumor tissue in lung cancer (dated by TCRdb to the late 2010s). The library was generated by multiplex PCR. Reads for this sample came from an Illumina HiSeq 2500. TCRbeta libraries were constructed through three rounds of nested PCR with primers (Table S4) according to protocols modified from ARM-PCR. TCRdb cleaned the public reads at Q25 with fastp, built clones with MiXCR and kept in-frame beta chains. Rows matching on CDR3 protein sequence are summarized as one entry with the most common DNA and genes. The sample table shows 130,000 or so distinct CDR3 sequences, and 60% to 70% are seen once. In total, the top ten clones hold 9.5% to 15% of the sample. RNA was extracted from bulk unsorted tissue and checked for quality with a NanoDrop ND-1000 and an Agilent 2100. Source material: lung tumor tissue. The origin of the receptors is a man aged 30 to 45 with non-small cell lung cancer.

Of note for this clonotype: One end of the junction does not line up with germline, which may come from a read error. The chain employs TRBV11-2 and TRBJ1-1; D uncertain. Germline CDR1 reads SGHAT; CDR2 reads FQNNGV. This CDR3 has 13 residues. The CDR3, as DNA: TGTGCCAGCAGCTTAGACGAAGACACTGAAGCTTTCTTC. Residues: CASSLDEDTEAFF.

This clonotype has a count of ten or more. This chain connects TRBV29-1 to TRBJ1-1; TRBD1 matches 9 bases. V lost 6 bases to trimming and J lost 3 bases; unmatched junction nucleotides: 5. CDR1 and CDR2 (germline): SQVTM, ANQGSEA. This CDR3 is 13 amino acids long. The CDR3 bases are TGCAGCGTAGGGACAGGGTGGTACACTGAAGCTTTCTTT. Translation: CSVGTGWYTEAFF.

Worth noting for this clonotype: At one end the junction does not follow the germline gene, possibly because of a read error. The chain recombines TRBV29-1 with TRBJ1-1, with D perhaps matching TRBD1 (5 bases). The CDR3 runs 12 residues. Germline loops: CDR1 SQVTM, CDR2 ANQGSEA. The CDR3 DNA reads TGCAGCGTTGCATGTCAGGACATTGAAGCTCTCTTT. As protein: CSVACQDIEALF.

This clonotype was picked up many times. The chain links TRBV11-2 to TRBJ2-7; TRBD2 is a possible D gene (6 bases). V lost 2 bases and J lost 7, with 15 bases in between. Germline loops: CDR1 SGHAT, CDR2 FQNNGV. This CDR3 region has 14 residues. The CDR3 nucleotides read TGTGCCAGCAGCTTAATCGGGAGCCGATGGGAGCAGTACTTC. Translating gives CASSLIGSRWEQYF. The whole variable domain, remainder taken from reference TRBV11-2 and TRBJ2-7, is EAGVAQSPRYKIIEKRQSVAFWCNPISGHATLYWYQQILGQGPKLLIQFQNNGVVDDSQLPKDRFSAERLKGVDSTLKIQPAKLEDSAVYLCASSLIGSRWEQYFGPGTRLTVT.

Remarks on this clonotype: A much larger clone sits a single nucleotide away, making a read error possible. The CDR3 DNA is TGCAGCGTGCTCACAGGGGGCTCTGACACTGAGCAGTTCTTC. This gives the protein CSVLTGGSDTEQFF. The genes are TRBV29-1 and TRBJ2-1; 9 bases map to TRBD1. The J segment lost 9 bases and the V segment lost 6 bases, leaving 12 bases of the junction unmatched. CDR1 is SQVTM and CDR2 is ANQGSEA in the germline V gene. This CDR3 comprises 14 residues.

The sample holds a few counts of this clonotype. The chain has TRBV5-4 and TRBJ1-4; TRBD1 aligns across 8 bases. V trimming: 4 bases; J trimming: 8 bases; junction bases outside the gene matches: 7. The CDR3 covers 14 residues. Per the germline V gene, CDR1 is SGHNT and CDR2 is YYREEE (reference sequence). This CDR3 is CASSRTGRGEKLFF. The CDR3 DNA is TGTGCCAGCAGCCGGACAGGGCGAGGAGAAAAACTGTTTTTT.

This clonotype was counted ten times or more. As DNA, the CDR3 is TGTGCCAGCAGTTACCCCACCCGGGGGGTGGTTAACACCGGGGAGCTGTTTTTT. It yields the protein CASSYPTRGVVNTGELFF. V and J are TRBV6-2 or TRBV6-3 and TRBJ2-2, with 7 nucleotides matching TRBD2. CDR3 length: 18 residues. V dropped 2 bases and J dropped 2; count of bases not matched to a gene: 11. CDR1 and CDR2 (germline): MNHEY, SVGEGT.

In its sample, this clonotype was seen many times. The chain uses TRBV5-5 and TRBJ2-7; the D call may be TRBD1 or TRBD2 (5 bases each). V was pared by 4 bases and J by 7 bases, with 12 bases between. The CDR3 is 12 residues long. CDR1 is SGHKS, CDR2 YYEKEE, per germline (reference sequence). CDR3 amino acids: CASSRDLLEQYF. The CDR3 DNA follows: TGTGCCAGCAGCCGGGACCTTTTGGAGCAGTACTTC.

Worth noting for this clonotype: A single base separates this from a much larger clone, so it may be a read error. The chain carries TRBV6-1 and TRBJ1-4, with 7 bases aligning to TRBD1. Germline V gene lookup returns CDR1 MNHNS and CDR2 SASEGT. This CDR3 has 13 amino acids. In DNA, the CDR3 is TGTGTCAGCGGGGGACAGATGGGGGAAAAACTGTTTTTT. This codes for CVSGGQMGEKLFF.

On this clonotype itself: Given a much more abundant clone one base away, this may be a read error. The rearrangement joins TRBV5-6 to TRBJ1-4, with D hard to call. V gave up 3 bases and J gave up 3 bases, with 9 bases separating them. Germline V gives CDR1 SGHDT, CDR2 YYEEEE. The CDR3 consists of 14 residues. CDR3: CASSWKPSNEKLFF. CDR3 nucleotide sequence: TGTGCCAGCAGCTGGAAACCTTCTAATGAAAAACTGTTTTTT. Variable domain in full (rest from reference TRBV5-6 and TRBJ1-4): DAGVTQSPTHLIKTRGQQVTLRCSPKSGHDTVSWYQQALGQGPQFIFQYYEEEERQRGNFPDRFSGHQFPNYSSELNVNALLLGDSALYLCASSWKPSNEKLFFGSGTQLSVL.

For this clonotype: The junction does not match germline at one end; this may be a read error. The CDR3 sequence is CVSSFNAPYRVSNIEAFF. The CDR3 DNA reads TGTGTCAGCAGCTTTAATGCCCCTTACAGGGTAAGCAACATTGAAGCTTTCTTT. The chain joins TRBV11-3 to TRBJ1-1; D is possibly TRBD1 (6 bases). Germline lookup yields CDR1 SGHNT and CDR2 YENEEA. The CDR3 is 18 residues long.

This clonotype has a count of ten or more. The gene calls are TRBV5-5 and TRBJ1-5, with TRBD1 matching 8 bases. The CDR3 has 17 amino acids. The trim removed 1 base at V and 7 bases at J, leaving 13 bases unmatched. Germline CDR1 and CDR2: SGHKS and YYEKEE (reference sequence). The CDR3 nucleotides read TGTGCCAGCAGCTTGAACATAGGGCAGGGGGCTTGGCAGCCCCAGCATTTT. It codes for CASSLNIGQGAWQPQHF.

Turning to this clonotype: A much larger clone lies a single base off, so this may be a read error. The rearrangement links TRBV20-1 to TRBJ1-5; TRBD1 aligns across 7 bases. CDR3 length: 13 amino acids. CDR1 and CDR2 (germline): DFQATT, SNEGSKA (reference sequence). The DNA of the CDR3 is TGCAGTGTTGACAGGGAGGGCAATCAGCCCGAGCATTTT. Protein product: CSVDREGNQPEHF.

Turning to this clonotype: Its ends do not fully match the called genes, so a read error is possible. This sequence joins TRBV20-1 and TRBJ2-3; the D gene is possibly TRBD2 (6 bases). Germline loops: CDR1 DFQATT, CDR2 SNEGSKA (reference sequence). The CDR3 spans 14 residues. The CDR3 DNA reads TGCAGTACCCTAGCGAACCTAAGCATAGATACGCAGTATTTT. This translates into CSTLANLSIDTQYF.

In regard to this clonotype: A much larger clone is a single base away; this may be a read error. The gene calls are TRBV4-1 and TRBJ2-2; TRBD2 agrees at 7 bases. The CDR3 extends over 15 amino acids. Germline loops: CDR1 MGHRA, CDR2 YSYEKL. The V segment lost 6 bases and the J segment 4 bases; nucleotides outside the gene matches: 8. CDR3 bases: TGCGCCAGCAGTCATGCGGGAGTCACCACCGGGGAGCTGTTTTTT. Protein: CASSHAGVTTGELFF.

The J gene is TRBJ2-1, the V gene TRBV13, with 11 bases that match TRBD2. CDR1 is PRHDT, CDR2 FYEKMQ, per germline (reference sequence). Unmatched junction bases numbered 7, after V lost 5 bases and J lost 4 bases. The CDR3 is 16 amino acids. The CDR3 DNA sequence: TGTGCCAGCAGCGTTCTAGCGGGGGGACTTTACAATGAGCAGTTCTTC. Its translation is CASSVLAGGLYNEQFF.

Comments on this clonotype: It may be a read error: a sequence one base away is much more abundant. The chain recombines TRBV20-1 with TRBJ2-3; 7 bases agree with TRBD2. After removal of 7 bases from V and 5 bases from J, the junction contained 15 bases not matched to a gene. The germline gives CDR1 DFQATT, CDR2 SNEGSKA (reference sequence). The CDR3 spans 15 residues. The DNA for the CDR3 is TGCAGTGACGACCGACCGGGACTAAAAGGAGATACGCAGTATTTT. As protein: CSDDRPGLKGDTQYF.

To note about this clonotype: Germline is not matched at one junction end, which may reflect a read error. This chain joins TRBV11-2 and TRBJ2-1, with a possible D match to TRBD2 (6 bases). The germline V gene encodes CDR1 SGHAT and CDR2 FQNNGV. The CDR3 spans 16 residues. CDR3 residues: CACSLYASASYNEQFF. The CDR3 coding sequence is TGTGCCTGCAGCTTGTATGCTAGCGCGTCCTACAATGAGCAGTTTTTC.

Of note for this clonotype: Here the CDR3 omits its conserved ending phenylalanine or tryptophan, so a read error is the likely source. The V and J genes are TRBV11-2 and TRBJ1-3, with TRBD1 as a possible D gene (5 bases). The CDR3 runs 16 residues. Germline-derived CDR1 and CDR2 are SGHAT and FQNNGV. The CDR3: CASSLDMGPSGNTIYS. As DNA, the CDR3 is TGTGCCAGCAGTTTAGATATGGGACCCTCTGGAAACACCATATATTCT.

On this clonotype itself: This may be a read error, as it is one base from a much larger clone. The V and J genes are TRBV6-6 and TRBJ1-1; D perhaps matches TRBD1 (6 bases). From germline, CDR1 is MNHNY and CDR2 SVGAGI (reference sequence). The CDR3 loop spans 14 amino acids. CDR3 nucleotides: TGTGCCAGCAGTTACTTCCGACAGGAGCGCGAAGCTTCCTTT. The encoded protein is CASSYFRQEREASF.

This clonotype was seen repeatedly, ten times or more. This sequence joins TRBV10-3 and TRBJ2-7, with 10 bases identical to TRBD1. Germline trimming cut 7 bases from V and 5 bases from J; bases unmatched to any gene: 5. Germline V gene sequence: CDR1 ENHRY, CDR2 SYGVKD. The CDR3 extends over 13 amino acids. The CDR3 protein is CAINPGQGHEQYF. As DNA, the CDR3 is TGTGCCATCAACCCGGGACAGGGGCACGAGCAGTACTTC.

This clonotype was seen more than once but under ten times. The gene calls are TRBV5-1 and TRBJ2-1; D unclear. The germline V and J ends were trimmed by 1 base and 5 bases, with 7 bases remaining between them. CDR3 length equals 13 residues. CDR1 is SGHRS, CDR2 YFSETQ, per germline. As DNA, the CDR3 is TGCGCCAGCAGCTTGAACACGAACAATGAGCAGTTCTTC. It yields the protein CASSLNTNNEQFF.

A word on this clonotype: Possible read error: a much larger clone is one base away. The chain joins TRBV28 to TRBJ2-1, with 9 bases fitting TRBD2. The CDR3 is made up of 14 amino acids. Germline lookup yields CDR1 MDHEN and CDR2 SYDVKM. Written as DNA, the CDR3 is TGTGCCAGCTTAGCGGCTAGCGGGACCAATGAGCGGTTCTTC. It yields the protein CASLAASGTNERFF.

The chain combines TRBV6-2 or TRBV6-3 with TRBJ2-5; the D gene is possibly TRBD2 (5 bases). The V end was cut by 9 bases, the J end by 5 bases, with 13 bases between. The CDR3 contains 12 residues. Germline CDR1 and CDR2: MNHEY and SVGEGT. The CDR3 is CASSRGAETQYF. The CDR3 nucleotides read TGTGCCAGTAGCCGGGGTGCGGAGACCCAGTACTTC.

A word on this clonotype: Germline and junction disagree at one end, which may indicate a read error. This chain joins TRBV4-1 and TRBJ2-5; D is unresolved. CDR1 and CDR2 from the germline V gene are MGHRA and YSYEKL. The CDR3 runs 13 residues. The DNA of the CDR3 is TGCACCAGCAACCAGCACATGGTAGACACCCAGTACTTC. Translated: CTSNQHMVDTQYF.

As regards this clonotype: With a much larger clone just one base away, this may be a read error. The CDR3 region is CSARPRHGKETQYF. In nucleotides, the CDR3 is TGCAGTGCTAGACCACGGCATGGAAAAGAGACCCAGTACTTC. V gene TRBV20-1 combines with J gene TRBJ2-5; D is unclear. From germline, CDR1 is DFQATT and CDR2 SNEGSKA (reference sequence). The CDR3 runs 14 residues. Trimming cost V 2 bases and J 3 bases, with 13 bases left between them.

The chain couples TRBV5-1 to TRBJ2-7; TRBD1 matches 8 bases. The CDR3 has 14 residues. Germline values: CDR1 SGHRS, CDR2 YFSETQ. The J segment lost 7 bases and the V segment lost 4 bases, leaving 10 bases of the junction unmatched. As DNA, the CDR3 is TGCGCCAGCAGCCCTAGACAGGGGACTGTTGAGCAGTACTTC. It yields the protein CASSPRQGTVEQYF.

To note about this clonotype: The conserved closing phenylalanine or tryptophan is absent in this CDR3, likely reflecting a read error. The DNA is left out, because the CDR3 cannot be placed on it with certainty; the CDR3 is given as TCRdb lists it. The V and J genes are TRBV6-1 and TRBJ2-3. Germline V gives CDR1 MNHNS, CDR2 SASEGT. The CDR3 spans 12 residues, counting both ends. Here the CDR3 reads CASSVVTDTQYS.

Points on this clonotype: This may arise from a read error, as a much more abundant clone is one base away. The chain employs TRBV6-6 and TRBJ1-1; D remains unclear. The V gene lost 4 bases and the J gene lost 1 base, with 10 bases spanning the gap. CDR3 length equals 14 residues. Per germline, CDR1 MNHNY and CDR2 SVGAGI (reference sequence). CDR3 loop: CASSSTWRNTEAFF. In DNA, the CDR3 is TGTGCCAGCAGTTCGACCTGGAGGAACACTGAAGCTTTCTTT.

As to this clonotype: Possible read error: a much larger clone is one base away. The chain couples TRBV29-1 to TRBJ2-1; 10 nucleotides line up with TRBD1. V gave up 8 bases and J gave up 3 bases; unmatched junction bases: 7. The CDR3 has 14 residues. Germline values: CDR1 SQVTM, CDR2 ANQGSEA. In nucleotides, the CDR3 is TGCAGCAACCCCGACAGGGGGCTCTACAATGAGCAGTTCTTC. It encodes CSNPDRGLYNEQFF.

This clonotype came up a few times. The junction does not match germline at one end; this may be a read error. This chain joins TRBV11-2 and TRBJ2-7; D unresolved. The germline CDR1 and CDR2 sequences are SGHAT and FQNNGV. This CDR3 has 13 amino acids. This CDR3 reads CTSSLVSSYEQYF. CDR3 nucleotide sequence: TGTACCAGCAGCCTAGTTTCGTCCTACGAGCAGTACTTC.

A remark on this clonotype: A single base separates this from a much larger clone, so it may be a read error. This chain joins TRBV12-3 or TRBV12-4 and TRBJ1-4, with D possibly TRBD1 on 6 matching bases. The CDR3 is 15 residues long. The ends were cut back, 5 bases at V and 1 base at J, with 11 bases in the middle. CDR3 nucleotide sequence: TGTGCCAGCAGTCCCTGGACAGTAACTAATGAAAAACTGTTTTTT. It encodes CASSPWTVTNEKLFF.